The 21 T cell receptor beta chains in this list originate from one sample, sequenced in a study of T cell responses to AZD1222 COVID-19 vaccine. Sequenced by immunoSEQ multiplex PCR; TCRdb stores in-frame clones only, minus some. Counted here are around 190,000 clones, approximately 94% occurring once; the ten biggest clones make up more than 1.5%. The sample in question was peripheral blood, obtained 28 days after the second AZD1222 dose. All receptors derive from an adult who received the AZD1222 COVID-19 vaccine.

The gene calls are TRBV7-6 and TRBJ1-5, with D perhaps matching TRBD1 (5 bases). The CDR3 loop spans 16 amino acids. Germline V CDR1 and CDR2: SGHVS, FNYEAQ. Trimming stripped 9 bases from V and 5 bases from J, with 23 bases between. The CDR3 is CASKKTVQSLDQPQHF. In nucleotides, the CDR3 is TGTGCCAGTAAGAAGACAGTTCAAAGTCTAGATCAGCCCCAGCATTTT.

The chain employs TRBV6-1 and TRBJ1-4; D may be TRBD1 (5 bases). CDR3 length: 15 residues. Deletions cut 0 bases from V and 10 bases from J, with 15 bases between. CDR1 is MNHNS and CDR2 is SASEGT in the germline V gene. The CDR3 DNA sequence: TGTGCCAGCAGTGAAGCGTTAGAGGGGCGGGGAAAACTGTTTTTT. Its protein is CASSEALEGRGKLFF.

V is TRBV5-1 and J is TRBJ1-2; D not resolved. V lost 6 bases, J lost 4 bases, and 22 bases lay in between. The CDR3 runs to 16 residues. Germline values: CDR1 SGHRS, CDR2 YFSETQ. The CDR3 DNA follows: TGCGCCAGCAAGCGAGAGACGGGAAGTACCTTCTATGGCTACACCTTC. It specifies CASKRETGSTFYGYTF.

The chain is built from TRBV28 and TRBJ1-5; 9 bases are a match to TRBD1. Trimming removed 3 bases from V and 5 bases from J; junction bases left unmatched: 5. The CDR3 is 15 residues long. The germline V gene has CDR1 MDHEN and CDR2 SYDVKM. CDR3: CASSFRDRVHQPQHF. DNA of the CDR3: TGTGCCAGCAGTTTCCGGGACAGGGTTCATCAGCCCCAGCATTTT. Full variable domain (remainder filled in from reference TRBV28 and TRBJ1-5): DVKVTQSSRYLVKRTGEKVFLECVQDMDHENMFWYRQDPGLGLRLIYFSYDVKMKEKGDIPEGYSVSREKKERFSLILESASTNQTSMYLCASSFRDRVHQPQHFGDGTRLSIL.

The table lists this clone with a count of one. The chain uses TRBV3-1 (or the pseudogene TRBV3-2) and TRBJ1-4; D possibly corresponds to TRBD1 (6 bases). V was cut by 2 bases and J by 8 bases, with 18 bases left in between. Germline CDR1 reads LGHDT; CDR2 reads YNNKEL (reference sequence). The CDR3 consists of 16 residues. CDR3 in DNA: TGTGCCAGCAGCCAAAATTTTGGGACACCGGGCGAAAAACTGTTTTTT. It encodes CASSQNFGTPGEKLFF.

The chain has TRBV3-1 (or the pseudogene TRBV3-2) and TRBJ2-7; a possible D gene is TRBD2 (6 bases). The CDR3 has 16 residues. Trimming removed 0 bases from V and 3 bases from J, with 15 bases in between. The germline V gene encodes CDR1 LGHDT and CDR2 YNNKEL (reference sequence). CDR3 region: CASSQDPGTSLYEQYF. CDR3 coding DNA: TGTGCCAGCAGCCAAGATCCCGGGACTTCCCTCTACGAGCAGTACTTC.

The chain uses TRBV9 and TRBJ2-2; unclear D gene. The V gene lost 3 bases and the J gene lost 1 base, with 4 bases spanning the gap. This CDR3 contains 13 residues. Germline V gives CDR1 SGDLS, CDR2 YYNGEE. The CDR3 loop reads CASSALNTGELFF. Written as DNA, the CDR3 is TGTGCCAGCAGCGCCCTGAACACCGGGGAGCTGTTTTTT.

The chain employs TRBV27 and TRBJ2-2; weak D call: TRBD1 (5 bases). The CDR3 loop spans 13 amino acids. V shed 6 bases and J shed 9 bases, with 14 bases lying between them. Germline values: CDR1 MNHEY, CDR2 SMNVEV (reference sequence). The CDR3 loop is CASSRSRVRELFF. CDR3 DNA: TGTGCCAGCAGCCGATCCAGGGTCAGGGAGCTGTTTTTT.

The gene calls are TRBV7-9 and TRBJ1-1; 7 bases agree with TRBD1. V shed 7 bases, J shed 2 bases, and the junction held 4 bases outside the gene matches. CDR1 and CDR2 (germline): SEHNR, FQNEAQ (reference sequence). The CDR3 spans 13 residues. CDR3 bases: TGTGCCAGCACCGGGACAGATAACACTGAAGCTTTCTTT. This sequence encodes CASTGTDNTEAFF.

The V call is TRBV11-2, the J call TRBJ2-2; D may be TRBD1 (5 bases). Trimming cost V 3 bases and J 6 bases, with 17 bases left between them. The CDR3 spans 16 residues. Germline CDR1 reads SGHAT; CDR2 reads FQNNGV. In DNA form, the CDR3 reads TGTGCCAGCAGCTTTGGCTCCAACTGGGGCGCCGGGGAGCTGTTTTTT. This encodes CASSFGSNWGAGELFF.

The chain recombines TRBV7-2 with TRBJ2-3; unclear D gene. V lost 1 base to trimming and J lost 12 bases, with 20 bases between them. CDR3 length: 15 amino acids. CDR1 and CDR2 from the germline V gene are SGHTA and FQGNSA. The CDR3 DNA follows: TGTGCCAGCAGCTTAGGATTTCAGGTGGGGTACGCACAGTATTTT. Its protein product is CASSLGFQVGYAQYF. Based on the CDR3 plus reference TRBV7-2 and TRBJ2-3, the full variable domain is GAGVSQSPSNKVTEKGKDVELRCDPISGHTALYWYRQSLGQGLEFLIYFQGNSAPDKSGLPSDRFSAERTGGSVSTLTIQRTQQEDSAVYLCASSLGFQVGYAQYFGPGTRLTVL.

The chain recombines TRBV12-3 or TRBV12-4 with TRBJ2-5; D is ambiguous. Trimming cost V 6 bases and J 7 bases, with 9 bases left between them. This CDR3 spans 11 amino acids. The CDR3 DNA reads TGTGCCAGCAGCTTGCTGGGGACCCAGTACTTC. Translation gives CASSLLGTQYF.

V usage is TRBV2 and J usage is TRBJ2-3, with 7 bases identical to TRBD1. With 4 bases clipped from V and 2 bases from J, the junction kept 6 bases outside the gene matches. The CDR3 has 15 amino acids. Germline lookup yields CDR1 SNHLY and CDR2 FYNNEI. CDR3: CASSGPGQHTDTQYF. The DNA for the CDR3 is TGTGCCAGCAGTGGACCGGGACAGCACACAGATACGCAGTATTTT.

The chain employs TRBV19 and TRBJ2-3; 8 bases fit TRBD1. With 9 bases clipped from V and 4 bases from J, the junction kept 30 bases outside the gene matches. CDR1 and CDR2 from the germline V gene are LNHDA and SQIVND (reference sequence). This CDR3 region has 21 residues. CDR3 in DNA: TGTGCCAGCAAACCCCTTTCCTTCACGTGGATGACAGGGGTCGTCCCAGATACGCAGTATTTT. Its protein is CASKPLSFTWMTGVVPDTQYF.

The V gene is TRBV25-1, the J gene TRBJ1-1, with D perhaps TRBD1 (6 bases). The CDR3 sequence is 17 residues long. V was cut by 7 bases and J by 3 bases, with 24 bases left in between. Germline CDR1 is MGHDK and CDR2 is SYGVNS. CDR3 nucleotide sequence: TGTGCCAGCACACGCAGGGGTAGGGTCATAGGGGACACTGAAGCTTTCTTT. Amino acids: CASTRRGRVIGDTEAFF.

CDR3 amino acids: CASSHSLLALDTQYF. The DNA for the CDR3 is TGTGCCAGCAGCCATAGTCTCTTGGCATTGGATACGCAGTATTTT. This sequence joins TRBV4-2 and TRBJ2-3; unclear D gene. The germline gives CDR1 LGHNA, CDR2 YNFKEQ. Between the trimmed V and J ends, which lost 3 bases and 6 bases, there was a span of 16 bases. The CDR3 runs to 15 residues.

This clone was detected once. The chain recombines TRBV5-5 with TRBJ2-1, with D perhaps matching TRBD2 (6 bases). Trimming stripped 0 bases from V and 0 bases from J, with 7 bases between. CDR1 is SGHKS and CDR2 is YYEKEE in the germline V gene (reference sequence). This CDR3 is 15 amino acids long. The CDR3 is CASSLVGSSYNEQFF. In nucleotides, the CDR3 is TGTGCCAGCAGCTTGGTCGGGAGCTCCTACAATGAGCAGTTCTTC.

The genes are TRBV27 and TRBJ1-2, with 7 bases lining up with TRBD1. The trim removed 4 bases at V and 8 bases at J, leaving 4 bases unmatched. The germline V gene has CDR1 MNHEY and CDR2 SMNVEV (reference sequence). The CDR3 has 12 residues. The CDR3 bases are TGTGCCAGCAGTTCCACAGGGGTAGGCTACACCTTC. Its translation is CASSSTGVGYTF.

CDR3 nucleotide sequence: TGTGCCAGCAGCCCGTACTCTGGAAACACCATATATTTT. This encodes CASSPYSGNTIYF. The V and J genes are TRBV12-3 or TRBV12-4 and TRBJ1-3, with D hard to call. CDR3 length equals 13 residues. V was cut by 6 bases and J by 0 bases, with 6 bases left in between.

The genes are TRBV4-3 and TRBJ1-2; D is possibly TRBD1 (6 bases). The CDR3 is 13 residues long. V was shortened by 2 bases and J by 7 bases, with 11 bases between the two germline ends. Germline V lookup: CDR1 LGHNA, CDR2 YSLEER. CDR3 loop: CASSQNREGGYTF. The CDR3 DNA sequence: TGCGCCAGCAGCCAAAACAGGGAAGGTGGCTACACCTTC.

The DNA of the CDR3 is TGTGCCAGCAGCCAAGGTGGGGGGCCCACAGATACGCAGTATTTT. It is translated as CASSQGGGPTDTQYF. The rearrangement links TRBV7-2 to TRBJ2-3; D tentatively fits TRBD1 or TRBD2 (6 bases each). Germline values: CDR1 SGHTA, CDR2 FQGNSA. V lost 5 bases, J lost 2 bases, and 14 bases lay in between. This CDR3 is 15 amino acids long.